This T cell receptor (beta chain) is drawn from a study of blood T cell repertoires in COVID-19. Study background: Sites in the United States, Italy and Spain provided acute and convalescent COVID-19 samples. T cells, B-cell-depleted T cells, or PBMCs provided the cDNA or gDNA that served as material.

Germline V gene data show CDR1 as SGHAT and CDR2 as FQDESV (reference sequence). The CDR3 contains 15 residues. The ends were cut back, 5 bases at V and 3 bases at J, with 11 bases in the middle. In the original analysis: Amplification from reference gene primers served as the basis for estimated nucleated cell counts. Here immunoSEQ multiplex PCR was the method, and the copy in TCRdb shows in-frame clones only, minus some. The V and J calls and the clone size are those of that table, but D and trimming were determined from the DNA. The sample contains around 91,000 clones, about 85% of which appear only once.

The sequenced material came from peripheral blood. The chain uses TRBV11-1 and TRBJ1-6; D not resolved. This clonotype originated in a human donor in a cohort sampled during active COVID-19. This CDR3 is CASSPSGNYNSPLHF. CDR3 nucleotide sequence: TGTGCCAGCAGCCCCTCCGGGAACTATAATTCACCCCTCCACTTT.